This TCR beta chain stems from a study of Graves' ophthalmopathy and Graves' hyperthyroidism. Study-wide background: Upon initial diagnosis and before any treatment, peripheral blood was collected.

Study-wide results and caveats: Most thyroid-expanded clonotypes exceeding 0.001 frequency were also found in blood.

Ophthalmopathy cases showed moderate-to-severe activity, scoring CAS ≥3 and NOSPECS ≥4, with duration under 3 months. Uncontrolled infections, pregnancy, lactation or other autoimmune diseases led to patient exclusion. RNA served as the template for amplifying TCR beta CDR3 regions. A first-round RT-PCR used HTBI primers, followed by a second-round multiplex PCR. Via MiXCR, TCRdb re-called the multiplex PCR reads, giving one row per CDR3 protein. The sample contains 200,000 to 250,000 distinct CDR3 sequences, approximately 21% of which appear only once. The CDR3 loop spans 14 amino acids. Germline trimming cut 3 bases from V and 2 bases from J; bases unmatched to any gene: 3. Looked up from germline, CDR1 is SGHRS and CDR2 is YFSETQ. As to this clonotype: What it binds is not known.

Sequencing input: peripheral blood. The receptor's source is a woman aged 50 to 60 with Graves' ophthalmopathy. The V gene is TRBV5-1, the J gene TRBJ2-3, with 7 bases lining up with TRBD1. CDR3 region: CASSSGQVTDTQYF. The CDR3, as DNA: TGCGCCAGCAGCTCCGGACAGGTCACAGATACGCAGTATTTT. Full variable domain (outside the CDR3, taken from reference TRBV5-1 and TRBJ2-3): KAGVTQTPRYLIKTRGQQVTLSCSPISGHRSVSWYQQTPGQGLQFLFEYFSETQRNKGNFPGRFSGRQFSNSRSEMNVSTLELGDSALYLCASSSGQVTDTQYFGPGTRLTVL.